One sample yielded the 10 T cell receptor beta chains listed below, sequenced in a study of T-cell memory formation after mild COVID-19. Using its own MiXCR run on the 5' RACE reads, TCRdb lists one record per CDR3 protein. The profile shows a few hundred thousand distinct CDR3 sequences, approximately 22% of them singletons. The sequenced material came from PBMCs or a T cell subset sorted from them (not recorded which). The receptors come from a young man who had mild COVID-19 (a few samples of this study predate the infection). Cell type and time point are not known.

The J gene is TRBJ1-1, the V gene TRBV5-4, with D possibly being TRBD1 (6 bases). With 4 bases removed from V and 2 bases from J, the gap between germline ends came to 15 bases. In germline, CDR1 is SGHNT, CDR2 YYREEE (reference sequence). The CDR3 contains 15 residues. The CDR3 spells CASSPYRAVNTEAFF. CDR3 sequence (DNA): TGTGCCAGCAGCCCCTACAGGGCGGTAAACACTGAAGCTTTCTTT.

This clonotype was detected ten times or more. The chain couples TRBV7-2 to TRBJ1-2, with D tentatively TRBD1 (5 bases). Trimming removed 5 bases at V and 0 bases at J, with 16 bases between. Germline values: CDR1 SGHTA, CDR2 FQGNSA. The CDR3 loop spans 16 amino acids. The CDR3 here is CASSPPWGSTNYGYTF. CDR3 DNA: TGTGCCAGCAGCCCCCCTTGGGGCTCGACTAACTATGGCTACACCTTC.

The CDR3 is CASSSEGGTYEQYV. CDR3 DNA: TGTGCCAGCAGCTCGGAGGGGGGGACCTACGAGCAGTACGTC. The genes are TRBV28 and TRBJ2-7, with a possible D match to TRBD2 (7 bases). The germline CDR1 and CDR2 sequences are MDHEN and SYDVKM. Trimming shortened V by 6 bases and J by 2 bases, and 14 bases separated the two germline ends. CDR3 length equals 14 residues.

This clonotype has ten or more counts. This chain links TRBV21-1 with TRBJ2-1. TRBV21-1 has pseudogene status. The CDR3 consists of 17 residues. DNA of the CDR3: TGTGCCAGCAGCAAAGTGTGGGAAAGTTGCTCCTACAATGAGCAGTTCTTC. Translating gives CASSKVWESCSYNEQFF.

The CDR3 DNA reads as TGTGCCATCAGTGAGACGGGCCGCTCCTACGAGCAGTACGTC. Residues: CAISETGRSYEQYV. The rearrangement links TRBV10-3 to TRBJ2-7; D not resolved. Germline-derived CDR1 and CDR2 are ENHRY and SYGVKD. The CDR3 is 14 amino acids. Between the trimmed V and J ends, which lost 2 bases and 0 bases, there was a span of 8 bases.

CDR3 in amino acids: CASSWKDRDTEAFF. Written as DNA, the CDR3 is TGTGCCAGCAGCTGGAAGGACAGGGATACTGAAGCTTTCTTT. The chain recombines TRBV7-2 with TRBJ1-1; TRBD1 agrees at 8 bases. The CDR3 spans 14 residues. Looked up from germline, CDR1 is SGHTA and CDR2 is FQGNSA. J lost 5 bases, V lost 4 bases, and 6 bases had no gene match.

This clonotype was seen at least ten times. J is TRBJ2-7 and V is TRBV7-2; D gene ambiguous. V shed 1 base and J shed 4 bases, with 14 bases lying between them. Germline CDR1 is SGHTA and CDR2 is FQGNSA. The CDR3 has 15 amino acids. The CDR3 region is CASSLEAMTHYEQYF. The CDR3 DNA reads TGTGCCAGCAGCTTAGAAGCAATGACTCATTACGAGCAGTACTTC.

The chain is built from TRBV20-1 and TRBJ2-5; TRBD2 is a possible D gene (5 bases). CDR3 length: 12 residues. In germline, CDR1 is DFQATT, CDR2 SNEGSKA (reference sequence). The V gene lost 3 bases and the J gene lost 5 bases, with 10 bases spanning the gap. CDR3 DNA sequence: TGCAGTGCTAGGCTAGCCCCCGAGACCCAGTACTTC. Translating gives CSARLAPETQYF.

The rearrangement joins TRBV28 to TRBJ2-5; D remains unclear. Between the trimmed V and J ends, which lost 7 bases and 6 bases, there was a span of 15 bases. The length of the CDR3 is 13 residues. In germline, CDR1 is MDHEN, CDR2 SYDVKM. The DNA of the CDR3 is TGTGCCAGCATCAACAGCCTCCACAAGACCCAGTACTTC. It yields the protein CASINSLHKTQYF.

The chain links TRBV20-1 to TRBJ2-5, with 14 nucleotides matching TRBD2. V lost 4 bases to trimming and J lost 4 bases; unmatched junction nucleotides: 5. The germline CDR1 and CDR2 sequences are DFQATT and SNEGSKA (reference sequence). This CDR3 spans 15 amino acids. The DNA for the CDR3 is TGCAGTGCTATCCTGACTAGCGGGGGGGCAGAGACCCAGTACTTC. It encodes CSAILTSGGAETQYF.